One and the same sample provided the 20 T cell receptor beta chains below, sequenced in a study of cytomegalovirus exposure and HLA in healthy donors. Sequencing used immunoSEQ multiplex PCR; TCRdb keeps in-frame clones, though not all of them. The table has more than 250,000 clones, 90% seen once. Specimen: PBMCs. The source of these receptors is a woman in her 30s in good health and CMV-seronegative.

DNA of the CDR3: TGCAGCGTTCCAGGACTAGCGGGAGAAGGCTCTGGGGCCAACGTCCTGACTTTC. Protein: CSVPGLAGEGSGANVLTF. V usage is TRBV29-1 and J usage is TRBJ2-6; TRBD2 matches 13 bases. The CDR3 has 18 amino acids. Germline CDR1 is SQVTM and CDR2 is ANQGSEA. Losses at the gene ends were 5 bases for V and 0 bases for J; bases not matched to a gene: 7.

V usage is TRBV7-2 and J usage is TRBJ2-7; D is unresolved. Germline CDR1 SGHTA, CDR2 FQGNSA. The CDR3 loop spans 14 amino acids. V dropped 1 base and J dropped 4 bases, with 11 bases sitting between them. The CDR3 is CASSLGHPAYEQYF. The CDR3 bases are TGTGCCAGCAGCTTAGGTCACCCTGCGTACGAGCAGTACTTC.

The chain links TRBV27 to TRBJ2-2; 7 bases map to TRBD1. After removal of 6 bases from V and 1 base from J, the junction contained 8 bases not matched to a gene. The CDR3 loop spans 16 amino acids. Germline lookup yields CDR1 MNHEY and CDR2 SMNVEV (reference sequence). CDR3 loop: CASSTRQGENTGELFF. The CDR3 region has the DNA TGTGCCAGCAGCACCCGACAGGGTGAGAACACCGGGGAGCTGTTTTTT.

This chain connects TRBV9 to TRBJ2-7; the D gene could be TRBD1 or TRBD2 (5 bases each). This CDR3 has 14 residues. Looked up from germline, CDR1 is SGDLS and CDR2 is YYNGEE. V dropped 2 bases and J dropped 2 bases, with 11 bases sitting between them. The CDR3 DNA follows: TGTGCCAGCAGCGTGACCGGGGCCCCCTACGAGCAGTACTTC. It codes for CASSVTGAPYEQYF.

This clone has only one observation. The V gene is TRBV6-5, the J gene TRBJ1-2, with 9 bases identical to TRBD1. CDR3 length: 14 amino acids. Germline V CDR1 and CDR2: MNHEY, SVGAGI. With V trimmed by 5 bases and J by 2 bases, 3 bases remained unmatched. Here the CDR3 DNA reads TGTGCCAGCAGTCCCGGGACAGGGAACTATGGCTACACCTTC. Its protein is CASSPGTGNYGYTF.

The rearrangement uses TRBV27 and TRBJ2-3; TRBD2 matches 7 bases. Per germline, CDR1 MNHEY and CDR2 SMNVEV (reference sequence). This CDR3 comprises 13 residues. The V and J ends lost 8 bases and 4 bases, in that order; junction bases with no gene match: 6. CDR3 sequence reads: CASGGRIADTQYF. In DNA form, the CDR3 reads TGTGCCAGCGGCGGGAGAATCGCAGATACGCAGTATTTT.

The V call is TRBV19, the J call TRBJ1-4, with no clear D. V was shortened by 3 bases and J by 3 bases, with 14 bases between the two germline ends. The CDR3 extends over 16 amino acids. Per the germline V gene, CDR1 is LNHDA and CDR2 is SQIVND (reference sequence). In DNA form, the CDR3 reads TGTGCCAGTAGTATCGAAGCGGGCAGGTCTAATGAAAAACTGTTTTTT. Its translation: CASSIEAGRSNEKLFF.

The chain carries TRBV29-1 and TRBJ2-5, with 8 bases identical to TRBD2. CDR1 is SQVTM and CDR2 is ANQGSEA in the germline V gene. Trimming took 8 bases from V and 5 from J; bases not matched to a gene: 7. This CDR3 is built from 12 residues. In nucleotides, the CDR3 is TGCAGCACCCGACTAGCGTTGGAGACCCAGTACTTC. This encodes CSTRLALETQYF.

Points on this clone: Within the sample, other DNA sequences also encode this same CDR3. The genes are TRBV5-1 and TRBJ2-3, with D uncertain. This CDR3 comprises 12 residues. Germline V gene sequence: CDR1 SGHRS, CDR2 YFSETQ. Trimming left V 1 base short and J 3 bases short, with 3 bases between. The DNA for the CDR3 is TGCGCCAGCAGCTTGACGACAGATACGCAGTATTTT. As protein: CASSLTTDTQYF.

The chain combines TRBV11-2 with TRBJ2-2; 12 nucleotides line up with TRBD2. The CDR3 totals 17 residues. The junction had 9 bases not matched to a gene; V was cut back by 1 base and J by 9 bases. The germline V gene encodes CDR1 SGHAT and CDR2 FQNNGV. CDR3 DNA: TGTGCCAGCAGCTTAGTGTTCGGGACTAGCGGGTCCCGGGAGCTGTTTTTT. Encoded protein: CASSLVFGTSGSRELFF.

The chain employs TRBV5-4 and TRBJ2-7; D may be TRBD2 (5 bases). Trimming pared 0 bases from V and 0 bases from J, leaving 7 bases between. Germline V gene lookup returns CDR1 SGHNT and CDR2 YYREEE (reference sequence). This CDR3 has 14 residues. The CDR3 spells CASSLDGSSYEQYF. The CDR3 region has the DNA TGTGCCAGCAGCTTGGATGGGAGCTCCTACGAGCAGTACTTC.

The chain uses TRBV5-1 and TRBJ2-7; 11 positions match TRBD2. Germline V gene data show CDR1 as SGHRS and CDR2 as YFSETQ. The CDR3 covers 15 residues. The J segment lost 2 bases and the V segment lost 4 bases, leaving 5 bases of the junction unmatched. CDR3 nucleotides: TGCGCCAGCAGCCTTCCTAGCGGGGGGACCTACGAGCAGTACTTC. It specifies CASSLPSGGTYEQYF.

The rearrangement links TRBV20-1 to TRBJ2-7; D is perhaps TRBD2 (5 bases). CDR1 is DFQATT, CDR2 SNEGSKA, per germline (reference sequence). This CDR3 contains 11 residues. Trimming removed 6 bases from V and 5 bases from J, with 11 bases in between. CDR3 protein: CSAETSNEQYF. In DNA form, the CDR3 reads TGCAGTGCCGAAACTAGTAACGAGCAGTACTTC.

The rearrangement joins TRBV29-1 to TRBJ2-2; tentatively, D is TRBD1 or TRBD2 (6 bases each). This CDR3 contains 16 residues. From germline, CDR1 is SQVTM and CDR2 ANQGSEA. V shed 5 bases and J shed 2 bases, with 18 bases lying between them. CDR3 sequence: CSVPNGRGTNTGELFF. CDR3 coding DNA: TGCAGCGTTCCCAACGGGCGCGGGACAAACACCGGGGAGCTGTTTTTT.

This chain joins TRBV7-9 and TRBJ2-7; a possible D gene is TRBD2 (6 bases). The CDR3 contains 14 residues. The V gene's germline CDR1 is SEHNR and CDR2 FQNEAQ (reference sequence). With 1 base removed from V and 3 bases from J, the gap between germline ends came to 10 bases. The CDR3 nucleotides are TGTGCCAGCAGCTTAGGTGTTAGCGGCTACGAGCAGTACTTC. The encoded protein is CASSLGVSGYEQYF.

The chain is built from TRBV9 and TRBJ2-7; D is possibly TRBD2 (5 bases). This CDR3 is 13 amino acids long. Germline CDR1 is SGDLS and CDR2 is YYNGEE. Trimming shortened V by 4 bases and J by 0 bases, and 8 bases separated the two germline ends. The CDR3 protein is CASSSGNSYEQYF. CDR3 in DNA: TGTGCCAGCAGCTCGGGGAACTCCTACGAGCAGTACTTC.

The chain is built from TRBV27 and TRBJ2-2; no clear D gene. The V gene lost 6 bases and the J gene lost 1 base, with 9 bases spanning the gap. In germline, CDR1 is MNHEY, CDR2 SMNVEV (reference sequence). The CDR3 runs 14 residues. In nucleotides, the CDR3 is TGTGCCAGCAGAGTCCAGCGGAACACCGGGGAGCTGTTTTTT. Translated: CASRVQRNTGELFF.

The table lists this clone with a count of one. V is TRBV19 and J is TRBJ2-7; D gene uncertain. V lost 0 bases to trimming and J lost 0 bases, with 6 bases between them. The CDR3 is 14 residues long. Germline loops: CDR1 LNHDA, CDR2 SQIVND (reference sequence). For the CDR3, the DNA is TGTGCCAGTAGTATAGACAGTGTCTCCTACGAGCAGTACTTC. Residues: CASSIDSVSYEQYF.

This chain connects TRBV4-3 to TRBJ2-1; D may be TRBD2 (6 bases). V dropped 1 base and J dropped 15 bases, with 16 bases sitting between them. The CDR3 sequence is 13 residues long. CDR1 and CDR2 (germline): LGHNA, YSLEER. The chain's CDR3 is CASSQVLLARSFF. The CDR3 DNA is TGCGCCAGCAGCCAAGTGCTCCTAGCGAGGTCGTTCTTC.

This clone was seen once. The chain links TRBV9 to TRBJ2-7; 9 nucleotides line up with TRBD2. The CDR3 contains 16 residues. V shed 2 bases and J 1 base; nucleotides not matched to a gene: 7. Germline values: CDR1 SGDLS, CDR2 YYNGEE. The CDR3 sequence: CASSVDSGRLSYEQYF. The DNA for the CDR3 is TGTGCCAGCAGCGTGGATAGCGGGAGACTATCCTACGAGCAGTACTTC.